These T cell receptor beta chains were read from a single sample in a study of beta chain features in type 1 diabetes. Data came from immunoSEQ multiplex PCR; TCRdb stores just in-frame clones and leaves some out. Among fewer than 900,000 clones listed, 15% to 20% were seen once. Source material: naive CD4+ T cells from blood. The receptor source for this set is a woman aged 18-29 years in good health. CDR3s include the opening cysteine and the closing phenylalanine or tryptophan. Fields, in order: CDR3 DNA, CDR3 protein, clone size, J gene, D gene, V gene. D genes are given only for firm matches. Expanded clones are given a class, and other clones once, few, many or no size at all.

CDR3nt: TGTGCCAGCAGTGAAAAGACAGGGTCCCACGAGCAGTACTTC; CDR3aa: CASSEKTGSHEQYF; abundance: .; j_gene: TRBJ2-7; d_gene: TRBD1; v_gene: TRBV28
CDR3nt: TGCAGTGCGAACCGGGGCAACGAGCAGTACTTC; CDR3aa: CSANRGNEQYF; abundance: .; j_gene: TRBJ2-7; d_gene: .; v_gene: TRBV20-1
CDR3nt: TGTGCCAGTAAGGAGGGGCAGGGGGAGACCCAGTACTTC; CDR3aa: CASKEGQGETQYF; abundance: .; j_gene: TRBJ2-5; d_gene: .; v_gene: TRBV19
CDR3nt: TGTGCCAGCAGCCAAGGGCAGGGTGGGGCCAACGTCCTGACTTTC; CDR3aa: CASSQGQGGANVLTF; abundance: few; j_gene: TRBJ2-6; d_gene: .; v_gene: TRBV4-2
CDR3nt: TGTGCCAGCAGCCAAGAATCGGGGGGATCTTGGAGCTCCTACAATGAGCAGTTCTTC; CDR3aa: CASSQESGGSWSSYNEQFF; abundance: .; j_gene: TRBJ2-1; d_gene: TRBD2; v_gene: TRBV14
CDR3nt: TGTGCCAGCAGCTCGTCCGGGACTAGACCCTACGAGCAGTACTTC; CDR3aa: CASSSSGTRPYEQYF; abundance: .; j_gene: TRBJ2-7; d_gene: TRBD2; v_gene: TRBV5-6
CDR3nt: TGTGCCAGCAGAAGAGCAGTTCCGGGCAATCAGCCCCAGCATTTT; CDR3aa: CASRRAVPGNQPQHF; abundance: few; j_gene: TRBJ1-5; d_gene: .; v_gene: TRBV6-6
CDR3nt: TGTGCCAGCAGGAGAGGTAGTAGCGAGCAGTACTTC; CDR3aa: CASRRGSSEQYF; abundance: .; j_gene: TRBJ2-7; d_gene: .; v_gene: TRBV2
CDR3nt: TGCGCCAGCAGCTTGGATCCTAGCGGGAGCGCCGGGGAGCTGTTTTTT; CDR3aa: CASSLDPSGSAGELFF; abundance: few; j_gene: TRBJ2-2; d_gene: TRBD2; v_gene: TRBV5-1
CDR3nt: TGTGCCAGCAGCCCCTGGACAGGGAGCTCCTACGAGCAGTACTTC; CDR3aa: CASSPWTGSSYEQYF; abundance: .; j_gene: TRBJ2-7; d_gene: TRBD1; v_gene: TRBV7-2
CDR3nt: TGCGCCAGCAGCTTGCGGGACGGCACAGATACGCAGTATTTT; CDR3aa: CASSLRDGTDTQYF; abundance: .; j_gene: TRBJ2-3; d_gene: .; v_gene: TRBV5-1
CDR3nt: TGTGCCAGCACTCGACAGGGGCAGAATGGCTACACCTTC; CDR3aa: CASTRQGQNGYTF; abundance: .; j_gene: TRBJ1-2; d_gene: TRBD1; v_gene: TRBV5-4
CDR3nt: TGTGCCAGCAGCTTATTAACAGGGGCCCAAAGGGGTGAAGCTTTCTTT; CDR3aa: CASSLLTGAQRGEAFF; abundance: .; j_gene: TRBJ1-1; d_gene: TRBD1; v_gene: TRBV7-9
CDR3nt: TGTGCCAGCAGCCACGAGGCGAACACCGGGGAGCTGTTTTTT; CDR3aa: CASSHEANTGELFF; abundance: few; j_gene: TRBJ2-2; d_gene: .; v_gene: TRBV7-3
CDR3nt: TGTGCCAGCTCCCGACTAGCGGCATCCTACAATGAGCAGTTCTTC; CDR3aa: CASSRLAASYNEQFF; abundance: few; j_gene: TRBJ2-1; d_gene: TRBD2; v_gene: TRBV18
CDR3nt: TGTGCCAGCAGTTACCGGGGGACAGGGGCTCCACTGTTTTTT; CDR3aa: CASSYRGTGAPLFF; abundance: .; j_gene: TRBJ1-4; d_gene: TRBD1; v_gene: TRBV6-5
CDR3nt: TGCGCCAGCAGCCACAGCCTCGGGACACCGACCGGGGAGCTGTTTTTT; CDR3aa: CASSHSLGTPTGELFF; abundance: .; j_gene: TRBJ2-2; d_gene: .; v_gene: TRBV4-1
CDR3nt: TGTGCCAGCAGCAGGACTAGCGGGACTTACTACGAGCAGTACTTC; CDR3aa: CASSRTSGTYYEQYF; abundance: few; j_gene: TRBJ2-7; d_gene: TRBD2; v_gene: TRBV9
CDR3nt: TGTGCCAGCAGCTTGGCGCTGACGGAGAACACCGGGGAGCTGTTTTTT; CDR3aa: CASSLALTENTGELFF; abundance: .; j_gene: TRBJ2-2; d_gene: .; v_gene: TRBV5-6
CDR3nt: TGTGCCAGCAGCCCACGACGTAATGAGCAGTTCTTC; CDR3aa: CASSPRRNEQFF; abundance: few; j_gene: TRBJ2-1; d_gene: .; v_gene: TRBV7-2
CDR3nt: TGTGCCAGCAGTTGGGACCCGCGGTACGAGCAGTACTTC; CDR3aa: CASSWDPRYEQYF; abundance: .; j_gene: TRBJ2-7; d_gene: .; v_gene: TRBV28
CDR3nt: TGTGCCAGCAGCTGGACTAGCGGAGCTTCGAACACCGGGGAGCTGTTTTTT; CDR3aa: CASSWTSGASNTGELFF; abundance: .; j_gene: TRBJ2-2; d_gene: TRBD2; v_gene: TRBV7-8
CDR3nt: TGTGCCAGCAGTCCGGGGGTCGGGACTGAAGCTTTCTTT; CDR3aa: CASSPGVGTEAFF; abundance: .; j_gene: TRBJ1-1; d_gene: .; v_gene: TRBV27
CDR3nt: TGCAGCGTCACAGGGAGGTACCAAGAGACCCAGTACTTC; CDR3aa: CSVTGRYQETQYF; abundance: few; j_gene: TRBJ2-5; d_gene: .; v_gene: TRBV29-1
CDR3nt: TGTGCCAGCAGCAAAGTGGCGGCTAGCGGTGCCTACGAGCAGTACTTC; CDR3aa: CASSKVAASGAYEQYF; abundance: .; j_gene: TRBJ2-7; d_gene: .; v_gene: TRBV21-1
CDR3nt: TGTGCCAGCAGCTTGGTAGGGACAGGGATAATCGGGGAGCTGTTTTTT; CDR3aa: CASSLVGTGIIGELFF; abundance: few; j_gene: TRBJ2-2; d_gene: TRBD1; v_gene: TRBV5-6
CDR3nt: TGTGCCAGCAGCTTTCCGGGACAGAGCTATGGCTACACCTTC; CDR3aa: CASSFPGQSYGYTF; abundance: few; j_gene: TRBJ1-2; d_gene: TRBD1; v_gene: TRBV7-2
CDR3nt: TGTGCCAGCAGCGAAGAAGGGGCGGGGTATGGCTACACCTTC; CDR3aa: CASSEEGAGYGYTF; abundance: few; j_gene: TRBJ1-2; d_gene: .; v_gene: TRBV2
CDR3nt: TGTGCCAGCAGCCAAGCCCCGGACAGGGGGGCCTACGAGCAGTACTTC; CDR3aa: CASSQAPDRGAYEQYF; abundance: .; j_gene: TRBJ2-7; d_gene: TRBD1; v_gene: TRBV4-2
CDR3nt: TGTGCCAGCAGCTTGGGACTAGCTGCCAATCTCCAAGAGACCCAGTACTTC; CDR3aa: CASSLGLAANLQETQYF; abundance: few; j_gene: TRBJ2-5; d_gene: TRBD2; v_gene: TRBV7-9
CDR3nt: TGTGCCACCAGCAGAGGGGACGGACAATACACAGATACGCAGTATTTT; CDR3aa: CATSRGDGQYTDTQYF; abundance: once; j_gene: TRBJ2-3; d_gene: .; v_gene: TRBV15
CDR3nt: TGTGCCATCGGACCCATACACACAAACACCGGGGAGCTGTTTTTT; CDR3aa: CAIGPIHTNTGELFF; abundance: few; j_gene: TRBJ2-2; d_gene: .; v_gene: TRBV10-3
CDR3nt: TGTGCCACCAGCAAAAAGGGGACAGGGCTTCTCCGGAACACTGAAGCTTTCTTT; CDR3aa: CATSKKGTGLLRNTEAFF; abundance: few; j_gene: TRBJ1-1; d_gene: TRBD1; v_gene: TRBV15